The 8 T cell receptor beta chains below were found in one sample sequenced in a study of T cells after yellow fever vaccination. TCRdb re-derived calls from the 5' RACE reads in MiXCR, one entry per CDR3 protein. Of 130,000 or so distinct CDR3 sequences listed, roughly 15% were seen once; the top ten hold roughly 41%. Material: CD8+ T cells sorted from PBMCs, obtained 5 days after the yellow fever booster vaccination. The source is a man in his late teens or twenties who received the YFV17D yellow fever vaccine.

The chain has TRBV7-6 and TRBJ2-7; weak D call: TRBD2 (6 bases). The ends were cut back, 1 base at V and 3 bases at J, with 13 bases in the middle. The CDR3 is made up of 15 amino acids. Germline V CDR1 and CDR2: SGHVS, FNYEAQ. The CDR3 region has the DNA TGTGCCAGCAGCTTAGGAGGAGGCGGGAACTACGAGCAGTACTTC. Translating gives CASSLGGGGNYEQYF.

There are a few counts of this clonotype. The chain couples TRBV12-3 or TRBV12-4 to TRBJ1-1; D gene uncertain. The CDR3 spans 13 residues. Trimming pared 7 bases from V and 7 bases from J, leaving 16 bases between. The CDR3, as DNA: TGTGCCAGCAATCGCGACGGGGAGGGTGAAGCTTTCTTT. This sequence encodes CASNRDGEGEAFF.

The genes are TRBV6-1 and TRBJ2-7, with D tentatively TRBD1 (8 bases). Trimming shortened V by 2 bases and J by 5 bases, and 13 bases separated the two germline ends. Germline CDR1 is MNHNS and CDR2 is SASEGT. The CDR3 totals 14 residues. The chain's CDR3 is CASSEYRGGNEQYF. For the CDR3, the DNA is TGTGCCAGCAGTGAATACAGGGGGGGAAACGAGCAGTACTTC.

This clonotype was detected many times. This chain joins TRBV12-3 or TRBV12-4 and TRBJ2-2, with 9 bases aligning to TRBD1. V lost 5 bases to trimming and J lost 5 bases; unmatched junction nucleotides: 3. The CDR3 length is 14 residues. The CDR3 coding sequence is TGTGCCAGCAGTGCCGGACAGGGGACCGGGGAGCTGTTTTTT. Its protein product is CASSAGQGTGELFF.

At least ten counts were recorded for this clonotype. J is TRBJ1-5 and V is TRBV4-1; D remains ambiguous. The CDR3 spans 15 residues. Per the germline V gene, CDR1 is MGHRA and CDR2 is YSYEKL. V was shortened by 4 bases and J by 1 base, with 11 bases between the two germline ends. This CDR3 is CASSRRWVSNQPQHF. The CDR3, as DNA: TGCGCCAGCAGCCGGCGGTGGGTGAGCAATCAGCCCCAGCATTTT.

In this sample, this clonotype turned up a few times. The chain uses TRBV29-1 and TRBJ1-3; D is uncertain. This CDR3 comprises 15 residues. V was trimmed by 0 bases and J by 0 bases, leaving 9 bases between them. Looked up from germline, CDR1 is SQVTM and CDR2 is ANQGSEA. CDR3 in amino acids: CSVEDLGSSGNTIYF. The CDR3 DNA sequence: TGCAGCGTTGAAGATCTTGGGAGCTCTGGAAACACCATATATTTT.

The rearrangement uses TRBV4-3 and TRBJ1-1, with D unclear. Germline V gene data show CDR1 as LGHNA and CDR2 as YSLEER. The V end was cut by 0 bases, the J end by 1 base, with 6 bases between. CDR3 size: 14 residues. The CDR3 DNA reads as TGCGCCAGCAGCCAAGATTCCAAGAACACTGAAGCTTTCTTT. It specifies CASSQDSKNTEAFF.

The table lists this clonotype with a few counts. The V call is TRBV7-3, the J call TRBJ1-1; no clear D gene. In germline, CDR1 is SGHTA, CDR2 FQGTGA. Trimming removed 1 base at V and 2 bases at J, with 5 bases between. CDR3 length: 13 amino acids. The CDR3 sequence: CASSLNSNTEAFF. The CDR3 DNA follows: TGTGCCAGCAGCTTAAACAGTAACACTGAAGCTTTCTTT.